This is a list of T cell receptor beta chains from one sample in a study of PD-1 blockade in classical Hodgkin lymphoma. Method: immunoSEQ multiplex PCR; TCRdb's copy keeps in-frame clones and lacks some. The sample consists of some 41,000 clones, about 90% of them appearing once. The sample here was peripheral blood mononuclear cells (PBMCs), taken before the second cycle of nivolumab. These receptors were obtained from a human donor with classical Hodgkin lymphoma. Both conserved end residues are part of each CDR3. The order of the fields is V gene, J gene, CDR3 protein.

>TRBV19|TRBJ2-1
CASSIAGLRVDEQFF
>TRBV4-1|TRBJ1-2
CASSQVGGSNYGYTF
>TRBV7-8|TRBJ2-5
CASSRIGTQQETQYF
>TRBV27|TRBJ1-3
CASSPLGAENTIYF
>TRBV11-2|TRBJ2-7
CASSAGWARSYEQYF
>TRBV5-1|TRBJ2-3
CASSLEGTDTQYF
>TRBV28|TRBJ2-5
CASSFSFRGAGKETQYF
>TRBV27|TRBJ2-6
CASRSRGGANVLTF
>TRBV5-1|TRBJ1-6
CASSSTTPGADSPLHF
>TRBV7-3|TRBJ1-6
CASSFSGTNNSPLHF
>TRBV5-6|TRBJ1-2
CASSLDRDSLYGYTF
>TRBV6-5|TRBJ2-3
CASSYSGTDTQYF
>TRBV28|TRBJ2-7
CASSSGSGLAGFEQYF
>TRBV5-6|TRBJ2-4
CASSPTGKAKNIQYF
>TRBV5-1|TRBJ1-1
CASSLDGGQGASPF
>TRBV11-2|TRBJ2-7
CASSLGVTAEQYF
>TRBV19|TRBJ1-1
CASSILRMAEAFF
>TRBV5-1|TRBJ1-1
CASSLSGTAMNTEAFF
>TRBV14|TRBJ1-4
CASSRNRVEEKLFF
>TRBV29-1|TRBJ2-1
CSVEGGWNEQFF